One and the same sample provided the 10 T cell receptor beta chains below, sequenced in a study of blood T cell repertoires in COVID-19. Profiled with immunoSEQ multiplex PCR; TCRdb holds only in-frame clones, not every one. The data contain around 210,000 clones, 80% to 90% of them singletons. The sequenced sample consisted of peripheral blood. These TCRs come from a woman in her seventies with acute or convalescent COVID-19.

The chain has TRBV11-3 and TRBJ2-2, with D tentatively TRBD1 (5 bases). V was trimmed by 6 bases and J by 6 bases, leaving 11 bases between them. The length of the CDR3 is 13 residues. The V gene's germline CDR1 is SGHNT and CDR2 YENEEA. CDR3 sequence: CASRGREAGELFF. The CDR3 region has the DNA TGTGCCAGCAGGGGGCGAGAGGCCGGGGAGCTGTTTTTT.

This chain uses TRBV9 with TRBJ1-4; 7 positions match TRBD1. CDR1 and CDR2 (germline): SGDLS, YYNGEE. The trim removed 0 bases at V and 8 bases at J, leaving 7 bases unmatched. This CDR3 spans 15 amino acids. Here the CDR3 DNA reads TGTGCCAGCAGCGTAGCTGAGGGGGCTAGCGAAAAACTGTTTTTT. Protein product: CASSVAEGASEKLFF.

The chain employs TRBV19 and TRBJ2-7; 8 bases map to TRBD1. The CDR3 is 14 residues long. The germline V gene has CDR1 LNHDA and CDR2 SQIVND (reference sequence). Trimming cost V 5 bases and J 3 bases; bases outside gene matches: 6. The CDR3 is CASSRAGGNYEQYF. The CDR3 region has the DNA TGTGCCAGTAGTCGGGCAGGGGGCAACTACGAGCAGTACTTC.

The CDR3 region has the DNA TGTGCCAGCAAGGACACCTATAATTCACCCCTCCACTTT. It encodes CASKDTYNSPLHF. V gene TRBV2 combines with J gene TRBJ1-6; a weak D match, TRBD1 (5 bases). The CDR3 totals 13 residues. V was cut by 7 bases and J by 2 bases, with 6 bases left in between. Germline loops: CDR1 SNHLY, CDR2 FYNNEI.

V gene TRBV12-5 combines with J gene TRBJ1-1; 8 nucleotides align to TRBD1. The ends lost 2 bases at V and 5 bases at J; junction bases unmatched: 7. Germline V gene data show CDR1 as LGHNT and CDR2 as FRNRAP. CDR3 length: 15 amino acids. Here the CDR3 reads CASGLTTGGRTEAFF. The CDR3 region has the DNA TGTGCTAGTGGTTTGACAACAGGGGGTCGAACTGAAGCTTTCTTT.

The V call is TRBV5-6, the J call TRBJ2-5; 7 bases are a match to TRBD2. The V segment lost 2 bases and the J segment 9 bases; nucleotides outside the gene matches: 10. The CDR3 is 14 residues long. The V gene's germline CDR1 is SGHDT and CDR2 YYEEEE. The CDR3 region has the DNA TGTGCCAGCAGCTTTAGCGGGCCTGCTGAGGCCCAGTACTTC. It encodes CASSFSGPAEAQYF.

The chain employs TRBV3-1 (or the pseudogene TRBV3-2) and TRBJ2-5; 9 nucleotides align to TRBD1. V was pared by 2 bases and J by 5 bases, with 9 bases of the junction left unmatched. Germline CDR1 LGHDT, CDR2 YNNKEL (reference sequence). The CDR3 length is 16 residues. The CDR3 loop is CASSQTGTGLWETQYF. CDR3 nucleotides: TGTGCCAGCAGCCAAACCGGGACAGGGCTTTGGGAGACCCAGTACTTC.

The chain carries TRBV3-1 (or the pseudogene TRBV3-2) and TRBJ2-1; no clear D gene. The CDR3 runs to 16 residues. Germline lookup yields CDR1 LGHDT and CDR2 YNNKEL (reference sequence). V was shortened by 1 base and J by 2 bases, with 12 bases between the two germline ends. CDR3 nucleotide sequence: TGTGCCAGCAGCCAAGGGAGACTCGGCCCCTACAATGAGCAGTTCTTC. This sequence encodes CASSQGRLGPYNEQFF.

The gene calls are TRBV28 and TRBJ2-7; D perhaps matches TRBD1 (5 bases). CDR1 is MDHEN, CDR2 SYDVKM, per germline. This CDR3 spans 14 amino acids. V was cut by 2 bases and J by 2 bases, with 10 bases left in between. The CDR3 bases are TGTGCCAGCAGTTTAGTGTCAGGGCCCTACGAGCAGTACTTC. Translation: CASSLVSGPYEQYF.

V and J are TRBV12-3 or TRBV12-4 and TRBJ1-3; 7 bases fit TRBD1. This CDR3 has 13 amino acids. The V and J ends lost 4 bases and 4 bases, in that order; junction bases with no gene match: 1. CDR3 nucleotides: TGTGCCAGCAGTTGGACAGGAGGAAACACCATATATTTT. It is translated as CASSWTGGNTIYF.